This TCR beta chain is drawn from a study of T cell clones after liver transplantation. TCRdb keeps only in-frame clones here, not all; method: immunoSEQ multiplex PCR. The sample has 75,000 to 100,000 clones, 80% to 85% seen once; the top ten hold around 0.5%. The V gene lost 0 bases and the J gene lost 0 bases, with 7 bases spanning the gap. This CDR3 is built from 15 residues. Germline V lookup: CDR1 SGHRS, CDR2 YFSETQ. This clonotype was sampled from a human patient who received a liver transplant. Some T cells may be graft donor cells. The sample was CD4+ T cells from blood, taken just over 45 months after liver transplant. The chain links TRBV5-1 to TRBJ1-5; no clear D gene. CDR3 bases: TGCGCCAGCAGCTTGGACGGACTTAGCAATCAGCCCCAGCATTTT. Amino acid sequence: CASSLDGLSNQPQHF.